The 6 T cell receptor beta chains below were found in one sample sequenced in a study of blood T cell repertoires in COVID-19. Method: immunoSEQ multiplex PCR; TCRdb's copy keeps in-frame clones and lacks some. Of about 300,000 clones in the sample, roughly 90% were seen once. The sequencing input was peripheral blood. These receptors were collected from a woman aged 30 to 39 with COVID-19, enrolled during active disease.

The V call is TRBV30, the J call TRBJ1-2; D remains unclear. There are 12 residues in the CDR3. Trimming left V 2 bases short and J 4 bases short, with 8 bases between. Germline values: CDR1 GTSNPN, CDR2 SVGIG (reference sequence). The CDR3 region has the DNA TGTGCCTGGAGTTCGGAGGCCTATGGCTACACCTTC. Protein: CAWSSEAYGYTF. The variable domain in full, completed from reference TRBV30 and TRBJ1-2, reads SQTIHQWPATLVQPVGSPLSLECTVEGTSNPNLYWYRQAAGRGLQLLFYSVGIGQISSEVPQNLSASRPQDRQFILSSKKLLLSDSGFYLCAWSSEAYGYTFGSGTRLTVV.

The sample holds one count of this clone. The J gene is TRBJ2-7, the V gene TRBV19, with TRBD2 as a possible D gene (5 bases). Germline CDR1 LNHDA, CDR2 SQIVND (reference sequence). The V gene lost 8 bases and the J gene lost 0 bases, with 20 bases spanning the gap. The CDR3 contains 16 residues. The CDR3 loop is CASQDRGSRSSYEQYF. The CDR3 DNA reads TGTGCCAGTCAGGATAGAGGGTCAAGGTCCTCCTACGAGCAGTACTTC.

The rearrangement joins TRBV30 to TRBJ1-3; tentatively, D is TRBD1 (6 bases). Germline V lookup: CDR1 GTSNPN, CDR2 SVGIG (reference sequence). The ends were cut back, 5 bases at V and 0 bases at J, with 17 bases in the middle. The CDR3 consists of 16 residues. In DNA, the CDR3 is TGTGCCTGGGCCAACAGGGTAGACAGCTCTGGAAACACCATATATTTT. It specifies CAWANRVDSSGNTIYF. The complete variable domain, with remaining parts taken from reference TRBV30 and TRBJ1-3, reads SQTIHQWPATLVQPVGSPLSLECTVEGTSNPNLYWYRQAAGRGLQLLFYSVGIGQISSEVPQNLSASRPQDRQFILSSKKLLLSDSGFYLCAWANRVDSSGNTIYFGEGSWLTVV.

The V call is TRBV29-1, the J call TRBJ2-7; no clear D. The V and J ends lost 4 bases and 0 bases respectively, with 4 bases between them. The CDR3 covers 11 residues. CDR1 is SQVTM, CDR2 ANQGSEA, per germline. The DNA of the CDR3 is TGCAGCGTTGTAGCCTCCTACGAGCAGTACTTC. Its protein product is CSVVASYEQYF.

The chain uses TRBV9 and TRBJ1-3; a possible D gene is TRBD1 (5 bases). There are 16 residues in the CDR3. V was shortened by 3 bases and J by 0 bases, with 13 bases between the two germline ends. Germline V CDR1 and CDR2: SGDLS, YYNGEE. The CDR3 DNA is TGTGCCAGCAGCGCCCACGGGGGGTTCTCTGGAAACACCATATATTTT. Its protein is CASSAHGGFSGNTIYF.

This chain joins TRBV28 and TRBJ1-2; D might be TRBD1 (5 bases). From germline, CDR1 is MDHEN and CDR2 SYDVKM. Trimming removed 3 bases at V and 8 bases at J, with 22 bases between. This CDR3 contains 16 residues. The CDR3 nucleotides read TGTGCCAGCAGTTTTGGGGGAGGGTCACCTCCCGGGGGCTACACCTTC. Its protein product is CASSFGGGSPPGGYTF.